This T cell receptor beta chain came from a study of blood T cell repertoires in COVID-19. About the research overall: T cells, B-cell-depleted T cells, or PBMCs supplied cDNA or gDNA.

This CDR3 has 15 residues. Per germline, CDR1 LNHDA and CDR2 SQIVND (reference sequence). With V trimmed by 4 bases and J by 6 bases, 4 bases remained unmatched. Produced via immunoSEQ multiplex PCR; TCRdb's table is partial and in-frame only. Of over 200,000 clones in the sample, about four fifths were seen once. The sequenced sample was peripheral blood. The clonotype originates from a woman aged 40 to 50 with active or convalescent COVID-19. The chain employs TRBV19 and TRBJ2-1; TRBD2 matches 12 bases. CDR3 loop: CASSTLAGGPNEQFF. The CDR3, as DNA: TGTGCCAGTAGTACCCTAGCGGGAGGGCCCAATGAGCAGTTCTTC.